A single T cell receptor beta chain is shown here with its context. It has no known antigen specificity. Base qualities were left out, and no much larger clone turns up one base away. The sample belongs to a study of graft-versus-host responses after intestinal transplantation (dated by TCRdb to the early 2020s). A note on the overall study: The transplants that recipients got were multivisceral, liver-intestinal, or isolated intestinal. Every recipient was given anti-thymocyte globulin induction, then maintenance tacrolimus and steroids for 2 to 4 years. After intestinal transplantation, graft-versus-host and host-versus-graft alloreactive T cell clones in the graft, circulation and bone marrow were tracked using bulk TCR-beta CDR3 sequencing. Alloreactive clones were identified by sequencing pre-transplant mixed lymphocyte reaction products and comparing these products with unstimulated pre-transplant donor and recipient T cells. A cohort of some 24 intestinal transplant recipients, including one retransplant, was enrolled, and a few patients lacking pretransplant specimens were excluded. Donor T cell macrochimerism was defined as a peak of at least 4% donor T cells among recipient peripheral blood mononuclear cells. Rather than going through the commercial service, samples from a few later patients were sequenced in-house on an Illumina MiSeq and processed with MiXCR.

This specimen's time point label, per the study, means: cells obtained before transplantation from donor or recipient. CD3+CD4+ and CD3+CD8+ populations were FACS-sorted from unstimulated pre-transplant donor and recipient cells taken from spleen or lymph nodes. The full study reports these points: The conclusions were limited by the relatively low number and heterogeneity of the intestinal transplant patients. GvH clones were detected in recipient bone marrow, and some of these GvH clones were observed earlier in ileal mucosa or blood, consistent with an intestinal mucosal origin. Peak levels of circulating GvH clones were associated with declines in HvG clones early after transplant. In the allografts of patients with donor T cell macrochimerism, GvH to HvG T cell clonal ratios were high.

Libraries were made using the immunoSEQ multiplex PCR assay. In most patients, genomic DNA was isolated using the Qiagen DNeasy Blood and Tissue Kit and sent frozen to Adaptive Biotechnologies for TCR sequencing. For most patients, genomic DNA was subjected to high-throughput TCR-beta CDR3 sequencing by Adaptive Biotechnologies. On the study's bioinformatics: TCR sequencing data for around 19 patients were retrieved from Adaptive's ImmunoSEQ software; a few other patients were processed with MiXCR and VDJtools. To correct CD4 versus CD8 sorting errors, any sequence found in both subsets at a frequency ratio below 5:1 was removed. CDR3 nucleotide sequences shared between donor and recipient were removed because the origin of such sequences could not be assigned. To count as alloreactive, a clone needed at least 2-fold expansion over unstimulated cells and a minimum CFSE-low frequency of 0.002% (template counts) or 0.001% (read counts). Clones detected in sequenced pre-transplant spleen, lymph node, or MLR CFSE-low populations of the donor or recipient were defined as mappable. Cumulative frequency of alloreactive clones was calculated as a percentage of all sequences weighted by copy number. Drawn from immuneACCESS, this table holds only the in-frame rearrangements with V and J called that TCRdb kept. Clones are partly lost; checked studies trace under half to an unresolved V gene and leave the rest unexplained. The V and J calls and the clone size are those of that table, but D and trimming were determined from the DNA. This sample gives about 110,000 clones in total; approximately 90% of them show up just once. The biggest ten clones account for 0.6% to 0.8% of the sample.

This TCR was sampled from a human donor who was the organ donor for an intestinal transplant. The sample was unstimulated CD4+ T cells sorted from spleen or lymph node cells, taken before transplant.

The nucleotides are TGCGCCAGCAGCTTGGGGGACGAGGTTACTGAAGCTTTCTTT. Its protein product is CASSLGDEVTEAFF. The chain is encoded by TRBV5-1 joined to TRBJ1-1; possibly the D gene is TRBD1, per 5 matching bases. Including cysteine and phenylalanine, the CDR3 has 14 amino acids. Only the CDR3 part of the read is kept: 42 bases, read in frame from the first base. V gives up 0 bases and J gives up 5 bases, and the segment between their germline ends measures 11 bases. The germline V gene yields SGHRS for CDR1 and YFSETQ for CDR2. With all but the CDR3 taken from the reference TRBV5-1 and TRBJ1-1 genes, the full variable domain is: KAGVTQTPRYLIKTRGQQVTLSCSPISGHRSVSWYQQTPGQGLQFLFEYFSETQRNKGNFPGRFSGRQFSNSRSEMNVSTLELGDSALYLCASSLGDEVTEAFFGQGTRLTVV.